These 19 T cell receptor beta chains originate from one sample sequenced in a study of T-cell reconstitution after alpha-beta-depleted transplantation in children. The authors prepared the TCRbeta library with unique molecular identifiers. Each CDR3 protein is one row after TCRdb ran MiXCR on the PCR reads. Of some 280,000 distinct CDR3 sequences listed, approximately 9.8% are singletons. This specimen was PBMCs from the stem cell graft donor, taken from the stem cell graft. Every receptor here comes from a human donor who donated a stem cell graft to a child with SCID.

This rearrangement joins TRBV6-5 to TRBJ2-3, with a tentative D call TRBD2 (6 bases). V gave up 1 base and J gave up 0 bases, with 14 bases separating them. Germline lookup yields CDR1 MNHEY and CDR2 SVGAGI. The CDR3 runs to 17 residues. For the CDR3, the DNA is TGTGCCAGCAGTTACTTAACGAGGCGGGGTAGCACAGATACGCAGTATTTT. Residues: CASSYLTRRGSTDTQYF.

This clonotype was counted only a few times. The V and J genes are TRBV29-1 and TRBJ2-1; TRBD1 agrees at 9 bases. Trimming at V came to 3 bases and at J to 0 bases, leaving 12 bases not matched to a gene. The CDR3 is made up of 18 amino acids. Per germline, CDR1 SQVTM and CDR2 ANQGSEA. CDR3 sequence reads: CSVEGGQGRLSSYNEQFF. The CDR3 DNA is TGCAGCGTTGAGGGGGGACAGGGACGATTGAGCTCCTACAATGAGCAGTTCTTC.

This chain uses TRBV29-1 with TRBJ2-2, with TRBD1 as a possible D gene (6 bases). This CDR3 comprises 14 residues. Germline V CDR1 and CDR2: SQVTM, ANQGSEA. Trimming took off 5 bases at V and 4 bases at J, with 14 bases between the two ends. CDR3 sequence: CSVSGQTSTGELFF. CDR3 nucleotide sequence: TGCAGCGTTTCCGGACAGACATCCACCGGGGAGCTGTTTTTT.

This clonotype was seen repeatedly, ten times or more. This rearrangement joins TRBV12-3 or TRBV12-4 to TRBJ1-1; D gene ambiguous. V lost 7 bases and J lost 5, with 11 bases in between. The CDR3 loop spans 12 amino acids. CDR3 sequence (DNA): TGTGCCAGCACCTCCATGGCGACTGAAGCTTTCTTT. This sequence encodes CASTSMATEAFF.

This clonotype was seen only a few times. The chain uses TRBV12-3 or TRBV12-4 and TRBJ2-4, with no clear D. V was pared by 1 base and J by 5 bases, with 9 bases between. CDR3 length: 14 residues. CDR3 in DNA: TGTGCCAGCAGTTTAGGGCAGGTCCAAAACATTCAGTACTTC. Its protein is CASSLGQVQNIQYF.

This clonotype was observed many times. The rearrangement joins TRBV5-1 to TRBJ1-1; the D gene is possibly TRBD1 (5 bases). Germline CDR1 and CDR2: SGHRS and YFSETQ. Trimming removed 6 bases at V and 1 base at J, with 19 bases between. The CDR3 loop spans 16 amino acids. DNA for the CDR3: TGCGCCAGCACTAATGCGGTAGGGGCCTCGAACACTGAAGCTTTCTTT. Its protein is CASTNAVGASNTEAFF.

This clonotype was detected many times. V usage is TRBV25-1 and J usage is TRBJ1-6; no definite D call. Germline V gene data show CDR1 as MGHDK and CDR2 as SYGVNS. This CDR3 comprises 16 residues. Trimming left V 3 bases short and J 1 base short, with 10 bases between. The CDR3, as DNA: TGTGCCAGCAGTGATCGGGCATTGTCCTATAATTCACCCCTCCACTTT. Protein product: CASSDRALSYNSPLHF.

This clonotype has only a few counts. The DNA of the CDR3 is TGTGCCAGCAGCTTCTCGGACCCACTCCTCGGTAGCTCCTACAATGAGCAGTTCTTC. Encoded protein: CASSFSDPLLGSSYNEQFF. This sequence joins TRBV11-2 and TRBJ2-1; D is ambiguous. This CDR3 spans 19 amino acids. V was trimmed by 3 bases and J by 0 bases, leaving 21 bases between them. The germline V gene has CDR1 SGHAT and CDR2 FQNNGV.

The chain employs TRBV7-9 and TRBJ2-1, with 9 nucleotides matching TRBD2. The germline V gene encodes CDR1 SEHNR and CDR2 FQNEAQ (reference sequence). With V trimmed by 2 bases and J by 5 bases, 4 bases remained unmatched. CDR3 length: 15 residues. The CDR3 is CASSLSLAGNNEQFF. In nucleotides, the CDR3 is TGTGCCAGCAGCTTAAGTCTAGCGGGGAACAATGAGCAGTTCTTC.

This clonotype was detected ten times or more. The chain links TRBV12-3 or TRBV12-4 to TRBJ1-2, with 7 bases that match TRBD1. The CDR3 consists of 13 residues. V was clipped by 6 bases and J by 2 bases; unmatched bases: 3. This chain's CDR3 is CASSLQGNYGYTF. The CDR3, as DNA: TGTGCCAGCAGCCTACAGGGGAACTATGGCTACACCTTC.

V is TRBV7-2 and J is TRBJ1-1; D unresolved. The V end lost 7 bases, the J end lost 11 bases, and 20 bases lay between the germline ends. CDR1 and CDR2 (germline): SGHTA, FQGNSA. This CDR3 region has 13 residues. The CDR3 sequence: CASNPSAYGGAFF. The CDR3 DNA reads TGTGCCAGCAACCCCTCGGCCTATGGAGGGGCTTTCTTT.

The chain recombines TRBV21-1 with TRBJ2-7; no DNA check was done on the table's D call, TRBD2. TRBV21-1 is a pseudogene locus. CDR3 size: 13 residues. The chain's CDR3 is CASSPSGRDEQYF. CDR3 DNA sequence: TGTGCCAGCAGCCCATCCGGGAGGGACGAGCAGTACTTC.

This chain uses TRBV7-9 with TRBJ2-7, with D unclear. Looked up from germline, CDR1 is SEHNR and CDR2 is FQNEAQ (reference sequence). The CDR3 spans 15 residues. V lost 1 base and J lost 2, with 12 bases in between. The chain's CDR3 is CASSLGSDLTYEQYF. Here the CDR3 DNA reads TGTGCCAGCAGCTTAGGGTCAGACCTCACCTACGAGCAGTACTTC.

This clonotype was counted a few times. V and J are TRBV19 and TRBJ1-2; TRBD1 matches at 9 bases. The CDR3 length is 15 residues. V dropped 2 bases and J dropped 7; count of bases not matched to a gene: 8. Looked up from germline, CDR1 is LNHDA and CDR2 is SQIVND (reference sequence). CDR3: CASSISWGTGLGYTF. DNA of the CDR3: TGTGCCAGTAGTATATCTTGGGGGACAGGGCTTGGCTACACCTTC.

The chain has TRBV19 and TRBJ1-5; no clear D. The CDR3 extends over 12 amino acids. The germline V and J ends were trimmed by 8 bases and 1 base, with 6 bases remaining between them. The germline gives CDR1 LNHDA, CDR2 SQIVND (reference sequence). DNA for the CDR3: TGTGCCAGTCACCACAGCAATCAGCCCCAGCATTTT. Protein: CASHHSNQPQHF.

The genes are TRBV7-8 and TRBJ2-7, with D possibly being TRBD2 (5 bases). The length of the CDR3 is 14 residues. V lost 5 bases to trimming and J lost 7 bases, with 18 bases between them. CDR1 is SGHVS, CDR2 FQNEAQ, per germline. The CDR3 region is CASSPRKEVGEQYF. In nucleotides, the CDR3 is TGTGCCAGCAGCCCGAGGAAGGAGGTGGGGGAGCAGTACTTC.

The V call is TRBV6-5, the J call TRBJ2-6; D uncertain. This CDR3 has 16 amino acids. Trimming left V 0 bases short and J 0 bases short, with 6 bases between. CDR1 is MNHEY and CDR2 is SVGAGI in the germline V gene. The CDR3 sequence is CASSYSSDSGANVLTF. The CDR3 nucleotides read TGTGCCAGCAGTTACTCGAGTGACTCTGGGGCCAACGTCCTGACTTTC.

This clonotype has just a few counts. The chain carries TRBV19 and TRBJ2-1; 11 positions agree with TRBD2. With 5 bases clipped from V and 5 bases from J, the junction kept 8 bases outside the gene matches. The CDR3 length is 16 residues. Germline lookup yields CDR1 LNHDA and CDR2 SQIVND (reference sequence). CDR3 sequence: CASSGVIAGGHNEQFF. The CDR3 DNA reads as TGTGCCAGTAGTGGGGTGATAGCGGGGGGGCACAATGAGCAGTTCTTC. The variable domain in full, completed from reference TRBV19 and TRBJ2-1, reads DGGITQSPKYLFRKEGQNVTLSCEQNLNHDAMYWYRQDPGQGLRLIYYSQIVNDFQKGDIAEGYSVSREKKESFPLTVTSAQKNPTAFYLCASSGVIAGGHNEQFFGPGTRLTVL.

The chain carries TRBV10-3 and TRBJ2-3; TRBD1 matches 8 bases. Looked up from germline, CDR1 is ENHRY and CDR2 is SYGVKD. CDR3 size: 16 residues. Trimming took 3 bases from V and 0 from J; bases not matched to a gene: 5. CDR3 coding DNA: TGTGCCATCAGTGAACGACAGGGGTCTAGCACAGATACGCAGTATTTT. It is translated as CAISERQGSSTDTQYF.